This TCR beta chain was observed in a study of beta chain features in type 1 diabetes. Expressed TCRB transcripts were sequenced because the entire RNA isolate underwent reverse transcription. The assay was immunoSEQ multiplex PCR, and TCRdb's table has in-frame clones only and misses some. This table has about 650,000 clones, 12% appearing once. Donors underwent one heparinised blood draw, 95 to 150 mL on average. This clone was picked up a small number of times. What it binds is not known. Findings and limits, study-wide: Among patients with Type 1 diabetes, TCRB CDR3s were moderately but significantly shorter in every one of the four CD4+ subsets.

Trimming removed 0 bases from V and 5 bases from J; junction bases left unmatched: 5. The length of the CDR3 is 16 residues. CDR1 and CDR2 from the germline V gene are KGHSH and LQKENI. The chain carries TRBV18 and TRBJ2-2; 8 bases agree with TRBD1. The sequencing sample was made of naive CD4+ T cells from blood. This TCR was sampled from a man aged 25 to 40 with type 1 diabetes. CDR3 region: CASSPPGTGATGELFF. In DNA, the CDR3 is TGTGCCAGCTCACCACCCGGGACAGGAGCTACCGGGGAGCTGTTTTTT.